These T cell receptor beta chains were read from a single sample in a study of blood T cell repertoires in COVID-19. TCRdb's table, derived via immunoSEQ multiplex PCR, lists solely in-frame clones and lacks some. The data contain a few hundred thousand clones, about 87% of them seen just once; the ten biggest clones take up around 7.8%. The sample comprised peripheral blood. All receptors come from a human donor in a cohort sampled during active COVID-19. Both conserved end residues are part of each CDR3. Fields, in order: D gene, V gene, clone size, J gene, CDR3 protein, CDR3 DNA. D genes are given only for firm matches. Rows give clone size only sometimes, using once, few, many, or a class for an expanded clone.

d_call: NA; v_call: TRBV18; clone_size: NA; j_call: TRBJ2-5; cdr3_aa: CASSQTRGSQETQYF; cdr3_nt: TGTGCCAGCTCACAAACCAGGGGAAGCCAAGAGACCCAGTACTTC
d_call: TRBD2; v_call: TRBV6-5; clone_size: NA; j_call: TRBJ2-3; cdr3_aa: CASSSGLVATDTQYF; cdr3_nt: TGTGCCAGCAGCTCGGGACTAGTGGCCACAGATACGCAGTATTTT
d_call: TRBD1; v_call: TRBV9; clone_size: NA; j_call: TRBJ2-2; cdr3_aa: CASSVVDRVLTGELFF; cdr3_nt: TGTGCCAGCAGCGTAGTGGACAGGGTATTAACCGGGGAGCTGTTTTTT
d_call: NA; v_call: TRBV6-5; clone_size: few; j_call: TRBJ2-1; cdr3_aa: CASSYRGPNNEQFF; cdr3_nt: TGTGCCAGCAGTTACCGCGGGCCAAACAATGAGCAGTTCTTC
d_call: NA; v_call: TRBV27; clone_size: NA; j_call: TRBJ2-1; cdr3_aa: CASRQQYNEQFF; cdr3_nt: TGTGCCAGCAGACAGCAGTACAATGAGCAGTTCTTC
d_call: TRBD1; v_call: TRBV2; clone_size: once; j_call: TRBJ1-6; cdr3_aa: CASRAGGGVFSPLHF; cdr3_nt: TGTGCCAGCAGGGCAGGGGGAGGAGTATTTTCACCCCTCCACTTT
d_call: TRBD2; v_call: TRBV19; clone_size: NA; j_call: TRBJ2-1; cdr3_aa: CASSTIAGGPNPSYNEQFF; cdr3_nt: TGTGCCAGTAGTACTATAGCGGGAGGGCCTAATCCCTCCTACAATGAGCAGTTCTTC
d_call: TRBD1; v_call: TRBV27; clone_size: NA; j_call: TRBJ2-7; cdr3_aa: CASSFRGQLYHEQYF; cdr3_nt: TGTGCCAGCAGTTTCAGGGGACAGCTGTACCACGAGCAGTACTTC
d_call: TRBD1; v_call: TRBV19; clone_size: NA; j_call: TRBJ2-5; cdr3_aa: CASTGGETQYF; cdr3_nt: TGTGCCAGTACAGGGGGAGAGACCCAGTACTTC
d_call: TRBD1; v_call: TRBV9; clone_size: NA; j_call: TRBJ2-2; cdr3_aa: CASSTQTGTNGELFF; cdr3_nt: TGTGCCAGCAGCACTCAGACAGGGACGAACGGGGAGCTGTTTTTT
d_call: TRBD2; v_call: TRBV6-5; clone_size: NA; j_call: TRBJ2-5; cdr3_aa: CASSPPTSWETQYF; cdr3_nt: TGTGCCAGCAGTCCCCCGACTAGCTGGGAGACCCAGTACTTC
d_call: NA; v_call: TRBV3-1/TRBV3-2; clone_size: NA; j_call: TRBJ2-7; cdr3_aa: CASSQEGGATPYEQYF; cdr3_nt: TGTGCCAGCAGCCAAGAAGGTGGGGCCACCCCCTACGAGCAGTACTTC
d_call: NA; v_call: TRBV28; clone_size: NA; j_call: TRBJ1-2; cdr3_aa: CASSELTGNLYGYTF; cdr3_nt: TGTGCCAGCAGTGAACTGACCGGGAACCTCTATGGCTACACCTTC
d_call: NA; v_call: TRBV13; clone_size: NA; j_call: TRBJ2-5; cdr3_aa: CASSLRQGTETQYF; cdr3_nt: TGTGCCAGCAGCTTAAGGCAGGGAACAGAGACCCAGTACTTC
d_call: NA; v_call: TRBV19; clone_size: NA; j_call: TRBJ2-5; cdr3_aa: CASSNGAQLQETQYF; cdr3_nt: TGTGCCAGTAGTAATGGGGCTCAACTACAAGAGACCCAGTACTTC
d_call: NA; v_call: TRBV6-5; clone_size: once; j_call: TRBJ2-1; cdr3_aa: CASTSSYNEQFF; cdr3_nt: TGTGCCAGCACTAGCTCCTACAATGAGCAGTTCTTC
d_call: NA; v_call: TRBV3-1/TRBV3-2; clone_size: once; j_call: TRBJ2-1; cdr3_aa: CASSQDLTEQFF; cdr3_nt: TGTGCCAGCAGCCAAGATCTGACAGAGCAGTTCTTC
d_call: NA; v_call: TRBV19; clone_size: NA; j_call: TRBJ2-3; cdr3_aa: CASSAPGLTDTQYF; cdr3_nt: TGTGCCAGTAGTGCACCGGGACTCACAGATACGCAGTATTTT
d_call: NA; v_call: TRBV6-2/TRBV6-3; clone_size: NA; j_call: TRBJ2-7; cdr3_aa: CASSPTRISGEQYF; cdr3_nt: TGTGCCAGCAGTCCGACAAGGATCAGTGGAGAGCAGTACTTC
d_call: TRBD1; v_call: TRBV4-1; clone_size: NA; j_call: TRBJ2-1; cdr3_aa: CASSRAGTGGNEQFF; cdr3_nt: TGCGCCAGCAGCCGAGCCGGGACAGGGGGCAATGAGCAGTTCTTC
d_call: NA; v_call: TRBV6-5; clone_size: NA; j_call: TRBJ2-5; cdr3_aa: CASSYEGPSYQETQYF; cdr3_nt: TGTGCCAGCAGTTACGAGGGTCCCTCGTACCAAGAGACCCAGTACTTC
d_call: NA; v_call: TRBV10-1; clone_size: NA; j_call: TRBJ2-5; cdr3_aa: CASSAGLAETQYF; cdr3_nt: TGCGCCAGCAGTGCAGGGTTGGCGGAGACCCAGTACTTC
d_call: TRBD2; v_call: TRBV4-2; clone_size: NA; j_call: TRBJ2-1; cdr3_aa: CASSRSGGYNEQFF; cdr3_nt: TGTGCCAGCAGCCGAAGCGGGGGATACAATGAGCAGTTCTTC
d_call: NA; v_call: TRBV19; clone_size: NA; j_call: TRBJ1-1; cdr3_aa: CASSTRDKNTEAFF; cdr3_nt: TGTGCCAGTAGTACGAGGGACAAGAACACTGAAGCTTTCTTT
d_call: NA; v_call: TRBV27; clone_size: NA; j_call: TRBJ1-5; cdr3_aa: CASSFRAGRGNQPQHF; cdr3_nt: TGTGCCAGCAGTTTTCGGGCAGGCCGAGGGAATCAGCCCCAGCATTTT
d_call: NA; v_call: TRBV10-3; clone_size: NA; j_call: TRBJ2-7; cdr3_aa: CAISEGGMTYEQYF; cdr3_nt: TGTGCCATCAGTGAGGGCGGGATGACCTACGAGCAGTACTTC
d_call: TRBD2; v_call: TRBV3-1/TRBV3-2; clone_size: NA; j_call: TRBJ2-7; cdr3_aa: CASRTSGSPYEQYF; cdr3_nt: TGTGCCAGCAGGACTAGCGGGAGCCCCTACGAGCAGTACTTC
d_call: NA; v_call: TRBV6-5; clone_size: NA; j_call: TRBJ1-3; cdr3_aa: CASSYSRALSGNTIYF; cdr3_nt: TGTGCCAGCAGTTACTCGAGAGCCCTCTCTGGAAACACCATATATTTT
d_call: NA; v_call: TRBV2; clone_size: NA; j_call: TRBJ2-4; cdr3_aa: CASSSRQLAKNIQYF; cdr3_nt: TGTGCCAGCAGTTCCCGACAGCTAGCCAAAAACATTCAGTACTTC
d_call: TRBD1; v_call: TRBV29-1; clone_size: once; j_call: TRBJ2-7; cdr3_aa: CSVAGDRVGEQYF; cdr3_nt: TGCAGCGTTGCCGGGGACAGGGTAGGCGAGCAGTACTTC
d_call: TRBD1; v_call: TRBV5-1; clone_size: NA; j_call: TRBJ2-3; cdr3_aa: CASSPRGRATDTQYF; cdr3_nt: TGCGCCAGCAGCCCGAGGGGGCGGGCCACAGATACGCAGTATTTT
d_call: TRBD2; v_call: TRBV3-1/TRBV3-2; clone_size: NA; j_call: TRBJ2-1; cdr3_aa: CASSRGTSGTSYNEQFF; cdr3_nt: TGTGCCAGCAGCCGAGGGACTAGCGGAACCTCCTACAATGAGCAGTTCTTC
d_call: TRBD2; v_call: TRBV6-2/TRBV6-3; clone_size: few; j_call: TRBJ2-3; cdr3_aa: CASSYSLLAGGTDLDTQYF; cdr3_nt: TGTGCCAGCAGTTACTCACTACTAGCGGGGGGTACTGACCTGGATACGCAGTATTTT
d_call: TRBD1; v_call: TRBV11-2; clone_size: few; j_call: TRBJ2-7; cdr3_aa: CASSLDRDSSYEQYF; cdr3_nt: TGTGCCAGCAGCTTAGATAGGGACAGTTCCTACGAGCAGTACTTC
d_call: NA; v_call: TRBV25-1; clone_size: NA; j_call: TRBJ1-4; cdr3_aa: CASSESPKPGEKLFF; cdr3_nt: TGTGCCAGCAGTGAGTCGCCGAAACCGGGGGAAAAACTGTTTTTT
d_call: NA; v_call: TRBV2; clone_size: NA; j_call: TRBJ1-4; cdr3_aa: CASSVDRAGILFF; cdr3_nt: TGTGCCAGCAGTGTGGACCGCGCCGGGATATTGTTTTTT
d_call: NA; v_call: TRBV5-8; clone_size: NA; j_call: TRBJ2-3; cdr3_aa: CASSLGLRGTDTQYF; cdr3_nt: TGTGCCAGCAGCTTGGGACTACGCGGCACAGATACGCAGTATTTT
d_call: TRBD1; v_call: TRBV11-2; clone_size: NA; j_call: TRBJ1-2; cdr3_aa: CASSHGQGRGGYTF; cdr3_nt: TGTGCCAGCAGCCACGGACAGGGCCGAGGAGGCTACACCTTC
d_call: NA; v_call: TRBV28; clone_size: NA; j_call: TRBJ2-5; cdr3_aa: CASRAWGLAYSETQYF; cdr3_nt: TGTGCCAGCCGTGCGTGGGGGCTGGCATACTCAGAGACCCAGTACTTC
d_call: NA; v_call: TRBV11-2; clone_size: NA; j_call: TRBJ2-5; cdr3_aa: CASSLLEETQYF; cdr3_nt: TGTGCCAGCAGCTTATTAGAAGAGACCCAGTACTTC